This paragraph covers one T cell receptor beta chain sequence. The entry originates in a study of cytotoxic CD8 clonotypes in ibrutinib-treated CLL. V lost 5 bases to trimming and J lost 0 bases, with 12 bases between them. The CDR3 runs 15 residues. Looked up from germline, CDR1 is SGHRS and CDR2 is YFSETQ. Clones were read by immunoSEQ multiplex PCR, and TCRdb kept only the in-frame ones, dropping some. The sample includes around 160,000 clones, more than 75% of them seen just once. The sequences come from PBMCs, collected after 12 months of ibrutinib treatment. The TCR sequence derives from a human donor with chronic lymphocytic leukemia. The chain is built from TRBV5-1 and TRBJ1-3, with D unresolved. The CDR3 loop reads CASRETGSSGNTIYF. CDR3 in DNA: TGCGCCAGCAGGGAGACGGGCAGCTCTGGAAACACCATATATTTT.